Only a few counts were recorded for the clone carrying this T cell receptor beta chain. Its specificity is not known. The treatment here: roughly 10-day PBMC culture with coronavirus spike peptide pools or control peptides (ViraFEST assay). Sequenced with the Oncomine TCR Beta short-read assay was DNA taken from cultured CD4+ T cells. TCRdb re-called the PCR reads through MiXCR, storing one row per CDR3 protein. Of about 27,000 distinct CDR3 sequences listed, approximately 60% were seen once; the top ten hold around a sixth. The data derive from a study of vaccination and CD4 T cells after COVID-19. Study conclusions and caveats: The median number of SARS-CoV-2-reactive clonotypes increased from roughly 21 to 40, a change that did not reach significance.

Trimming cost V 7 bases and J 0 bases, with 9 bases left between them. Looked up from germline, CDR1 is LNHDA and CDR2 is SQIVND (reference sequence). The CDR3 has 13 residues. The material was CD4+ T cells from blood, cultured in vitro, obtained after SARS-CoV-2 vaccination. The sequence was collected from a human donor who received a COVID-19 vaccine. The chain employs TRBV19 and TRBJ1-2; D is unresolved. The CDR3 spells CASKDHTNYGYTF. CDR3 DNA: TGTGCCAGTAAGGACCACACTAACTATGGCTACACCTTC.